The 11 T cell receptor beta chains below all came from one sample that was sequenced in a study of OX40 agonist ivuxolimab in advanced cancers. Assay: immunoSEQ multiplex PCR; the TCRdb copy retains only in-frame clones and omits some. Found here are 45,000 to 60,000 clones, about 90% of them singletons; the top ten hold approximately 7%. The sequences come from CD4+ or CD8+ T cells sorted from blood, collected in a trial of the OX40 agonist ivuxolimab. These receptors were collected from an adult with an advanced solid tumor such as melanoma, head and neck, liver or kidney cancer.

This sequence joins TRBV7-6 and TRBJ1-1, with D hard to call. CDR3 size: 13 residues. Per germline, CDR1 SGHVS and CDR2 FNYEAQ. V lost 2 bases to trimming and J lost 1 base, with 5 bases between them. The CDR3 region has the DNA TGTGCCAGCAGCTTATCTGGGAACACTGAAGCTTTCTTT. Translation: CASSLSGNTEAFF.

V is TRBV19 and J is TRBJ1-1; possibly TRBD1 for D (5 bases). Germline V lookup: CDR1 LNHDA, CDR2 SQIVND (reference sequence). Trimming removed 7 bases at V and 4 bases at J, with 16 bases between. This CDR3 is 14 amino acids long. The CDR3 DNA is TGTGCCAGTACCCTAAGGGGAGGTGGCACTGAAGCTTTCTTT. Protein: CASTLRGGGTEAFF.

This clone was seen just once. The CDR3 is CASSLDLGEQYF. The CDR3 DNA is TGTGCCAGCAGCTTAGACCTGGGGGAGCAGTACTTC. The chain uses TRBV7-2 and TRBJ2-7, with unresolved D. V shed 1 base and J shed 7 bases, with 8 bases lying between them. Germline CDR1 and CDR2: SGHTA and FQGNSA. The CDR3 runs 12 residues.

V gene TRBV30 combines with J gene TRBJ1-4; 7 bases agree with TRBD1. The ends lost 1 base at V and 8 bases at J; junction bases unmatched: 13. The germline CDR1 and CDR2 sequences are GTSNPN and SVGIG (reference sequence). The CDR3 has 16 amino acids. CDR3 DNA sequence: TGTGCCTGGAGTGACAGGGGCTTACGCTTAGGGGAAAAACTGTTTTTT. Residues: CAWSDRGLRLGEKLFF.

The CDR3 DNA reads as TGCGCCAGCAGCTTGATAGGGGCGGGCAATCAGCCCCAGCATTTT. It specifies CASSLIGAGNQPQHF. V is TRBV5-1 and J is TRBJ1-5; D is possibly TRBD1 (5 bases). CDR1 is SGHRS, CDR2 YFSETQ, per germline. V shed 1 base and J shed 2 bases, with 10 bases lying between them. This CDR3 region has 15 residues. The variable domain in full, completed from reference TRBV5-1 and TRBJ1-5, reads KAGVTQTPRYLIKTRGQQVTLSCSPISGHRSVSWYQQTPGQGLQFLFEYFSETQRNKGNFPGRFSGRQFSNSRSEMNVSTLELGDSALYLCASSLIGAGNQPQHFGDGTRLSIL.

This CDR3 is CASTSRGYYNEQFF. CDR3 DNA: TGTGCCAGCACCTCTCGGGGGTACTACAATGAGCAGTTCTTC. The chain employs TRBV28 and TRBJ2-1; D might be TRBD2 (6 bases). With 7 bases removed from V and 3 bases from J, the gap between germline ends came to 13 bases. Germline V gene sequence: CDR1 MDHEN, CDR2 SYDVKM. The CDR3 has 14 amino acids.

The chain's CDR3 is CATSQKDRVHTF. DNA of the CDR3: TGTGCCACCAGCCAGAAGGACCGAGTCCACACCTTC. The V and J genes are TRBV15 and TRBJ1-2; D gene unclear. The germline CDR1 and CDR2 sequences are LNHNV and YYDKDF (reference sequence). The V gene lost 5 bases and the J gene lost 12 bases, with 16 bases spanning the gap. The CDR3 is 12 amino acids.

As DNA, the CDR3 is TGTGCCAGCAGTGAAACCCTCGGGGTTAGCGGGGGGCCTTCTAACACCGGGGAGCTGTTTTTT. As protein: CASSETLGVSGGPSNTGELFF. This chain uses TRBV6-1 with TRBJ2-2; 10 nucleotides match TRBD2. The junction had 17 bases not matched to a gene; V was cut back by 2 bases and J by 2 bases. Germline V gene sequence: CDR1 MNHNS, CDR2 SASEGT. This CDR3 is 21 amino acids long.

This chain joins TRBV5-1 and TRBJ1-1; 7 nucleotides agree with TRBD1. Germline assignment: CDR1 SGHRS and CDR2 YFSETQ. Losses at the gene ends were 4 bases for V and 0 bases for J; bases not matched to a gene: 3. The length of the CDR3 is 14 residues. The DNA for the CDR3 is TGCGCCAGCAGCGTGGACAGGATGAACACTGAAGCTTTCTTT. Translated: CASSVDRMNTEAFF.

This clone was seen a handful of times. This chain links TRBV6-5 with TRBJ1-4; D might be TRBD1 (5 bases). From germline, CDR1 is MNHEY and CDR2 SVGAGI. With 6 bases removed from V and 3 bases from J, the gap between germline ends came to 14 bases. This CDR3 has 15 amino acids. CDR3 in amino acids: CASSRQRAANEKLFF. DNA of the CDR3: TGTGCCAGCAGCAGACAGCGGGCGGCTAATGAAAAACTGTTTTTT.

The chain couples TRBV6-6 to TRBJ1-2, with unresolved D. The CDR3 has 13 residues. Germline V CDR1 and CDR2: MNHNY, SVGAGI (reference sequence). The germline V and J ends were trimmed by 0 bases and 7 bases, with 9 bases remaining between them. The CDR3 here is CASSYSSVSGYTF. CDR3 DNA sequence: TGTGCCAGCAGTTACTCATCAGTGTCTGGCTACACCTTC.